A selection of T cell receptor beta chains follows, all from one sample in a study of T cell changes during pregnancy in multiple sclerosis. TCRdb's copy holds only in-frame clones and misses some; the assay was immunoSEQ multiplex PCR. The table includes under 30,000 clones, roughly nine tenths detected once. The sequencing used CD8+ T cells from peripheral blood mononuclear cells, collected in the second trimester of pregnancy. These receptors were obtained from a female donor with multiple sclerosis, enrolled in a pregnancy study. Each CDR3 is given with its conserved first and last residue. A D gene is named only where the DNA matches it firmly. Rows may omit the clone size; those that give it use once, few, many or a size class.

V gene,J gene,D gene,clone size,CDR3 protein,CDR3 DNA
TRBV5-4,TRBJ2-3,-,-,CASSPSLVYTDTQYF,TGTGCCAGCAGCCCATCTCTAGTATACACAGATACGCAGTATTTT
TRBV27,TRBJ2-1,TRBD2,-,CASSSAGTIPNNEQFF,TGTGCCAGCAGTTCGGCCGGGACTATCCCTAACAATGAGCAGTTCTTC
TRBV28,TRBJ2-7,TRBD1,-,CASSVLGTGYEQYF,TGTGCCAGCAGTGTATTGGGGACAGGGTACGAGCAGTACTTC
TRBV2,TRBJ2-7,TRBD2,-,CASSELAGGPYEQYF,TGTGCCAGCAGTGAACTAGCGGGGGGGCCCTACGAGCAGTACTTC
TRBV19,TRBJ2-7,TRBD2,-,CASSIAGLAGSEQYF,TGTGCCAGTAGTATTGCGGGGCTAGCGGGATCCGAGCAGTACTTC
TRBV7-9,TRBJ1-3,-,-,CASSSTVSGNTIYF,TGTGCCAGCAGCTCGACAGTATCTGGAAACACCATATATTTT
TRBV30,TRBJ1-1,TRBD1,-,CAWMTGGNTEAFF,TGTGCCTGGATGACAGGGGGGAACACTGAAGCTTTCTTT
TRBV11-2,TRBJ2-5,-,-,CASSPEGILANQETQYF,TGTGCCAGCAGCCCAGAGGGTATACTAGCAAATCAAGAGACCCAGTACTTC
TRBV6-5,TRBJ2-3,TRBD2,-,CASSYFSGGRSDTQYF,TGTGCCAGCAGTTACTTTAGCGGGGGGCGGTCAGATACGCAGTATTTT
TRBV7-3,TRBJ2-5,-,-,CASSRDFQETQYF,TGTGCCAGCAGCCGGGACTTCCAAGAGACCCAGTACTTC
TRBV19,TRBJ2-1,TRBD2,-,CASSAGLGDEQFF,TGTGCCAGTAGCGCGGGACTAGGGGATGAGCAGTTCTTC
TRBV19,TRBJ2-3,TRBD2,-,CASSSSSGTDTQYF,TGTGCCAGTAGTTCGAGTAGCGGGACAGATACGCAGTATTTT
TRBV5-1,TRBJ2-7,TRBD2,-,CASSLDMGTSTYEQYF,TGCGCCAGCAGCTTGGACATGGGGACTAGTACCTACGAGCAGTACTTC
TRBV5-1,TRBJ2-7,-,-,CASSLADSGSYEQYF,TGCGCCAGCAGCTTGGCGGACAGCGGTTCCTACGAGCAGTACTTC
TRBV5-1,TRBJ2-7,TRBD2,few,CASSLPSGSGEQYF,TGCGCCAGCAGCTTGCCTAGCGGGAGTGGCGAGCAGTACTTC
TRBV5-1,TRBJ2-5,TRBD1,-,CASSLAQGAQETQYF,TGCGCCAGCAGCTTGGCACAGGGGGCCCAAGAGACCCAGTACTTC
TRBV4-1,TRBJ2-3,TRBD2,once,CASSLLAGPSTDTQYF,TGCGCCAGCAGCCTTCTAGCGGGGCCTAGCACAGATACGCAGTATTTT
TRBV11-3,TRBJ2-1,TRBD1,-,CASSLPLWTGFNEQFF,TGTGCCAGCAGCTTACCTCTCTGGACAGGTTTTAATGAGCAGTTCTTC
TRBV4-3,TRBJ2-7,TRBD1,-,CASSPRDSLGYEQYF,TGCGCCAGCAGCCCTAGGGACAGCCTAGGGTACGAGCAGTACTTC
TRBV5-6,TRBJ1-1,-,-,CASSLRGNTEAFF,TGTGCCAGCAGCTTGCGGGGGAACACTGAAGCTTTCTTT